This T cell receptor beta chain derives from a study of hypomethylating agent response in myelodysplastic syndrome. Sequencing used immunoSEQ multiplex PCR; TCRdb keeps in-frame clones, though not all of them. The sample yields about 5,100 clones, 70% to 90% seen once. The CDR3 has 15 amino acids. J lost 4 bases, V lost 7 bases, and 6 bases had no gene match. Per germline, CDR1 MNHNS and CDR2 SASEGT. This receptor was identified in a human donor with myelodysplastic syndrome. The sample in question was bone marrow, obtained before or after starting hypomethylating agent treatment for myelodysplastic syndrome (not recorded which). The chain links TRBV6-1 to TRBJ2-1; 11 nucleotides align to TRBD2. CDR3 sequence reads: CASIQTSGVYNEQFF. In DNA form, the CDR3 reads TGTGCCAGCATTCAGACTAGCGGGGTGTACAATGAGCAGTTCTTC.